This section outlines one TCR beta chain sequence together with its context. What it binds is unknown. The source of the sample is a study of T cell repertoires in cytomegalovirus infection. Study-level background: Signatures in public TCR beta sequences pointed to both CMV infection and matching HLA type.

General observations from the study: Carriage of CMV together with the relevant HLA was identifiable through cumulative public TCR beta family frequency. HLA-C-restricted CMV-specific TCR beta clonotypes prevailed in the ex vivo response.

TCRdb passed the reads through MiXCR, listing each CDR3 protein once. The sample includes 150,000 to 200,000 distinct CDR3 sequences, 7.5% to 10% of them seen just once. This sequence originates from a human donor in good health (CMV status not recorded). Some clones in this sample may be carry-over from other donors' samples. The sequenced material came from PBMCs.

The CDR3 loop is CSVPGRGRKTEAFF. The CDR3 nucleotides are TGCAGCGTTCCCGGTAGAGGGAGGAAAACTGAAGCTTTCTTT. The chain carries TRBV29-1 and TRBJ1-1; no reliable D call. CDR1 is SQVTM and CDR2 is ANQGSEA in the germline V gene. The CDR3 covers 14 residues. The ends were cut back, 5 bases at V and 5 bases at J, with 18 bases in the middle.